This T cell receptor beta chain was documented in a study of T cell responses to AZD1222 COVID-19 vaccine. Overall study results and limits: Reports say nearly half of spike-specific TCRs go after unmutated variant regions.

Profiled with immunoSEQ multiplex PCR; TCRdb holds only in-frame clones, not every one. The sample has approximately 150,000 clones, roughly 93% seen once. Germline-derived CDR1 and CDR2 are LGHDT and YNNKEL (reference sequence). The CDR3 runs to 15 residues. The ends lost 4 bases at V and 6 bases at J; junction bases unmatched: 7. A remark on this clone: Its target is not known.

The sample here was peripheral blood, taken on day 0 of MenACWY control vaccination. The chain carries TRBV3-1 (or the pseudogene TRBV3-2) and TRBJ1-5; TRBD1 agrees at 9 bases. This sequence originates from an adult in good health. CDR3 sequence (DNA): TGTGCCAGCAGCCTATCCGGGACAGGGAGTCAGCCCCAGCATTTT. Translation gives CASSLSGTGSQPQHF.